Included here is one T cell receptor beta chain sequence, with context. Its antigen is not known. The entry originates in a study of radiotherapy plus CTLA-4 blockade in lung cancer. Findings and caveats of the study: It was early blood T cell clone dynamics, with interferon-beta, that reportedly best predicted response.

Per the germline V gene, CDR1 is SGHNT and CDR2 is YYREEE (reference sequence). The CDR3 sequence is 15 residues long. Losses at the gene ends were 4 bases for V and 5 bases for J; bases not matched to a gene: 9. Patients in the study, people with chemo-refractory metastatic non-small-cell lung cancer, received focal radiation plus ipilimumab CTLA-4 blockade. Sequencing used immunoSEQ multiplex PCR; TCRdb keeps in-frame clones, though not all of them. The table has more than 75,000 clones, 80% to 85% seen once; the top ten hold roughly 23%. The rearrangement uses TRBV5-4 and TRBJ2-5; TRBD2 matches 9 bases. Sequences were derived from peripheral blood, sampled from a patient treated with radiotherapy plus ipilimumab. This sequence was found in a human donor with non-small cell lung cancer that progressed on radiotherapy plus ipilimumab. This CDR3 reads CASSGPRAGGETQYF. The CDR3 DNA reads as TGTGCCAGCAGCGGGCCCCGAGCGGGAGGTGAGACCCAGTACTTC.